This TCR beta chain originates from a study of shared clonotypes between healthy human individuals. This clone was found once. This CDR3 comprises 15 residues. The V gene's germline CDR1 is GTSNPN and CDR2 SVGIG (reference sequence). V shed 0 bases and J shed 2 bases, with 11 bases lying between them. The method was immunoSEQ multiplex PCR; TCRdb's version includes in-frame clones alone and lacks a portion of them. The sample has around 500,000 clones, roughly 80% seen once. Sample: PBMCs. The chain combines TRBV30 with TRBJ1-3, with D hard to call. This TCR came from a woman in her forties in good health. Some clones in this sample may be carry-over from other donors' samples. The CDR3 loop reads CAWSVGIMAGNTIYF. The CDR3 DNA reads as TGTGCCTGGAGTGTTGGGATAATGGCTGGAAACACCATATATTTT.